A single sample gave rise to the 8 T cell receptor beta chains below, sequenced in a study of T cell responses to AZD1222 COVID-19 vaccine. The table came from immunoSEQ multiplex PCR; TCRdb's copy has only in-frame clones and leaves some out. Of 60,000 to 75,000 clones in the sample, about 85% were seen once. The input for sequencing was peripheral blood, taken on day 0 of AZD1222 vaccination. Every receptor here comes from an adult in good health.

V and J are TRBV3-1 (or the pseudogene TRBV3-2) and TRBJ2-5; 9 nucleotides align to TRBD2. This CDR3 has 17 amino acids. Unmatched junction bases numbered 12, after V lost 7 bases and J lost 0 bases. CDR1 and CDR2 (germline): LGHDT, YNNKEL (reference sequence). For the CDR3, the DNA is TGTGCCAGCACCACCAGGGGGGTAGCGGGGGACCAAGAGACCCAGTACTTC. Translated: CASTTRGVAGDQETQYF.

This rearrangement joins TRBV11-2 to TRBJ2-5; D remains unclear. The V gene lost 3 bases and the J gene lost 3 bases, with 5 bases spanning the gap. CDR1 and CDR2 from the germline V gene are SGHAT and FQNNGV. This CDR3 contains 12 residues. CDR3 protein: CASSFWEETQYF. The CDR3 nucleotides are TGTGCCAGCAGCTTTTGGGAAGAGACCCAGTACTTC.

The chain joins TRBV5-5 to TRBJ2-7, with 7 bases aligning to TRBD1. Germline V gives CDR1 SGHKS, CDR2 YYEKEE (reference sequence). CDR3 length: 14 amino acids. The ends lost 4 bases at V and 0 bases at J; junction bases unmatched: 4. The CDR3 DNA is TGTGCCAGCAGCGCGACAGGGCTCTCCTACGAGCAGTACTTC. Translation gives CASSATGLSYEQYF.

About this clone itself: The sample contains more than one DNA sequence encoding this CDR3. This chain's CDR3 is CASSPDRAYEQYF. In DNA form, the CDR3 reads TGCGCCAGCAGTCCGGACAGGGCCTACGAGCAGTACTTC. The chain is built from TRBV5-1 and TRBJ2-7; 8 bases line up with TRBD1. This CDR3 has 13 amino acids. Germline-derived CDR1 and CDR2 are SGHRS and YFSETQ. J was trimmed by 2 bases and V by 5 bases; bases with no gene match: 3.

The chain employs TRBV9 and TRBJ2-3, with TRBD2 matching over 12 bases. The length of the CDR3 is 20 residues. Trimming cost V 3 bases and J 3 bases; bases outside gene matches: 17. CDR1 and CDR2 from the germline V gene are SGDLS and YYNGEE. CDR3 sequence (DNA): TGTGCCAGCAGCGCCCCCGGTGGGGCTAGCGGGGGGGCCTGGACAGATACGCAGTATTTT. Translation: CASSAPGGASGGAWTDTQYF. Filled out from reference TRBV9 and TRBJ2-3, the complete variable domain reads DSGVTQTPKHLITATGQRVTLRCSPRSGDLSVYWYQQSLDQGLQFLIQYYNGEERAKGNILERFSAQQFPDLHSELNLSSLELGDSALYFCASSAPGGASGGAWTDTQYFGPGTRLTVL.

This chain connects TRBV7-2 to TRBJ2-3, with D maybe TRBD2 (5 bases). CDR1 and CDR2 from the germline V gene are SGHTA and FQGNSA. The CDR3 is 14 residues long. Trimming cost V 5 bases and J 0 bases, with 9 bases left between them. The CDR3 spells CASSILASTDTQYF. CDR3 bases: TGTGCCAGCAGCATCCTAGCTAGCACAGATACGCAGTATTTT.

The CDR3 loop reads CASSFTGINEKLFF. CDR3 DNA: TGTGCCAGCAGCTTCACAGGGATTAATGAAAAACTGTTTTTT. The chain carries TRBV5-6 and TRBJ1-4; tentative D call: TRBD1 (6 bases). Looked up from germline, CDR1 is SGHDT and CDR2 is YYEEEE. Deletions cut 2 bases from V and 4 bases from J, with 9 bases between. This CDR3 region has 14 residues.

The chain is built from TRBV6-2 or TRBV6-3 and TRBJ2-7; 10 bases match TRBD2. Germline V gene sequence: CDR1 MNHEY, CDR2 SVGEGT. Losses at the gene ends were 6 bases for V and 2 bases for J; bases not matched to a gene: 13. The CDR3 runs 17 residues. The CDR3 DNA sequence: TGTGCCAGCAGCCCCAATACACTAGCGGGGATTGCCTACGAGCAGTACTTC. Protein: CASSPNTLAGIAYEQYF.